A single TCR beta chain is shown here with its context. This CDR3 contains 16 residues. The V end lost 1 base, the J end lost 6 bases, and 18 bases lay between the germline ends. In germline, CDR1 is SGHVS, CDR2 FNYEAQ. The data belong to a study of cytomegalovirus exposure and HLA in healthy donors. The PCR made use of 60 Vbeta and 13 Jbeta primers. Libraries were prepared by immunoSEQ multiplex PCR; TCRdb keeps only in-frame clonotypes and omits some of them. The data contain about 150,000 clones, 75% of them seen just once; the ten biggest clones take up around 7%. The chain employs TRBV7-6 and TRBJ1-1, with a possible D match to TRBD1 (5 bases). The source is a man aged 25 to 45 in good health and CMV-seronegative. What was sequenced was PBMCs. The chain's CDR3 is CASSLVTGPSGSEAFF. CDR3 bases: TGTGCCAGCAGCTTAGTTACGGGGCCGAGCGGGTCTGAAGCTTTCTTT.